Reported below is one TCR beta chain. Its antigen is undetermined. The data belong to a study of response to subunit inactivated influenza vaccine. Each CDR3 protein gets one entry after TCRdb re-called the RT-PCR reads with MiXCR. Of 400,000 to 650,000 distinct CDR3 sequences listed, 6.5% to 8% are singletons. Study observations and caveats: Authors suggested few new T cells are recruited by each seasonal influenza vaccination.

CDR3 length: 14 amino acids. Germline V gene sequence: CDR1 MNHEY, CDR2 SMNVEV (reference sequence). V trimming: 10 bases; J trimming: 0 bases; junction bases outside the gene matches: 7. The clonotype comes from a man aged 45 to 75 who received an inactivated influenza vaccine. The chain carries TRBV27 and TRBJ2-3, with 7 bases that match TRBD1. The specimen was PBMCs from blood, collected roughly 24 months after vaccination. DNA of the CDR3: TGTGCCACTGGACAGGATAGGAGCACAGATACGCAGTATTTT. As protein: CATGQDRSTDTQYF.